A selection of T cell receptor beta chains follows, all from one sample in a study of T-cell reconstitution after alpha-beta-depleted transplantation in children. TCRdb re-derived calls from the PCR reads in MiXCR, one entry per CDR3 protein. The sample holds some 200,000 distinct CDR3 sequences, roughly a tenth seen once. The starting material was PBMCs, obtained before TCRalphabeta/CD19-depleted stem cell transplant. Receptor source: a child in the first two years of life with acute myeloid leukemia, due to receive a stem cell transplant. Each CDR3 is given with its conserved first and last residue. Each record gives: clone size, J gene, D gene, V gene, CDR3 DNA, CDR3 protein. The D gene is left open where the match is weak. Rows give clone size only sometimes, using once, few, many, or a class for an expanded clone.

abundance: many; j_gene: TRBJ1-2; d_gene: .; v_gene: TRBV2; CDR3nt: TGTGCCATCAGGACCGCTAACTATGGCTACACCTTC; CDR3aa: CAIRTANYGYTF
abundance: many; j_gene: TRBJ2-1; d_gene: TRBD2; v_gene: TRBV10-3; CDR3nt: TGTGCCATCAGTTCGGGACTAGCGGGCCCCAATGAGCAGTTCTTC; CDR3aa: CAISSGLAGPNEQFF
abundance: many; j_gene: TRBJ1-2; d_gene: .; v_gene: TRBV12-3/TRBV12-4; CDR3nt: TGTGCCAGCAGTATCTCAGGTGGGAACTATGGCTACACCTTC; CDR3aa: CASSISGGNYGYTF
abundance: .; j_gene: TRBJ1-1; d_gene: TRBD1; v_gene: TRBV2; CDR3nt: TGTGCCAGCGTCAGCGGACAGGGGAACACTGAAGCTTTCTTT; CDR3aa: CASVSGQGNTEAFF
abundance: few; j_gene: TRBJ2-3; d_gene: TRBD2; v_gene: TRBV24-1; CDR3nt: TGTGCCACCAGTGAAGGGACTAGCGGGATCGTAGATACGCAGTATTTT; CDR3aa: CATSEGTSGIVDTQYF
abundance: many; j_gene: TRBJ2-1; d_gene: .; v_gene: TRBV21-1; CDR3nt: TGTGCCAGCAGCAATGGGGTCGAGCGGGAGTGTCCTACCTACAATGAGCAGTTCTTC; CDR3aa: CASSNGVERECPTYNEQFF
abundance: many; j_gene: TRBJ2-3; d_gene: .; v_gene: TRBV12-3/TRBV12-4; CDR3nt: TGTGCCAGCAGCCTTACCAGTGGTGGCAGGACAGATACGCAGTATTTT; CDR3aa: CASSLTSGGRTDTQYF
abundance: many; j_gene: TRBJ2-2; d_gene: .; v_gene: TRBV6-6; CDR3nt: TGTGCCAGCGGGGCGGGTGACACCGGGGAGCTGTTTTTT; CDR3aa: CASGAGDTGELFF
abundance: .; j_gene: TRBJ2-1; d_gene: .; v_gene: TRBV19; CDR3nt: TGTGCCAGTACTCCCGCTCTAGCCCTACCCCACAATGAGCAGTTCTTC; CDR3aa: CASTPALALPHNEQFF
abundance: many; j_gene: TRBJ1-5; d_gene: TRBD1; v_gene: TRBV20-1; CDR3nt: TGCAGTGCTAGGTGGCATCTCGGGACAGGGCCCCAGCCCCAGCATTTT; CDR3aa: CSARWHLGTGPQPQHF
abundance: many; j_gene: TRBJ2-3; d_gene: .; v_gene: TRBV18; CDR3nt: TGTGCCAGCTCACCAAGGCCGGGAAGCACAGATACGCAGTATTTT; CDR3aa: CASSPRPGSTDTQYF
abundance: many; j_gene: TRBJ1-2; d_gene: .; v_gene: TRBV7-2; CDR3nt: TGTGCCAGCAGCCCTTCCAGTGTTTTCTATGGCTACACCTTC; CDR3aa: CASSPSSVFYGYTF
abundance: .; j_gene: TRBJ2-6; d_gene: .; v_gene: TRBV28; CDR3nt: TGTGCCAGCAGTTTCATAGGGGCGGGTTCTGGGGCCAACGTCCTGACTTTC; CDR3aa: CASSFIGAGSGANVLTF
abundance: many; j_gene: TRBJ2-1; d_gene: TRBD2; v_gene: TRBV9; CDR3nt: TGTGCCAGCAGCGCCAAGAGGGGGACTAGCGGGCCCACTGGCAATGAGCAGTTCTTC; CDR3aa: CASSAKRGTSGPTGNEQFF
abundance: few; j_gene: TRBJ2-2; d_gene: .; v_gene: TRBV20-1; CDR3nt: TGCAGTGCTAGCCAAGGATCTTATGGGGAGCTGTTTTTT; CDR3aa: CSASQGSYGELFF
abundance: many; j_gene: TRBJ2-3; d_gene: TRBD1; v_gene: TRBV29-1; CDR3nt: TGCAGCGTGACAGGGGGAGATACGCAGTATTTT; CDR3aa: CSVTGGDTQYF
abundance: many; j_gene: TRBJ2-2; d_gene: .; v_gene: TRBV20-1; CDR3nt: TGCAGTGCCGACGCGGGGCCGAACACCGGGGAGCTGTTTTTT; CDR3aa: CSADAGPNTGELFF
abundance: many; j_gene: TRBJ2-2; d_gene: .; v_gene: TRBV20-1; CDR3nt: TGCAGTGCTTTCTCCGTCGGGGAGCTGTTTTTT; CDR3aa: CSAFSVGELFF
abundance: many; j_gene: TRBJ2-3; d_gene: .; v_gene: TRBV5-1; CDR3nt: TGCGCCAGCAGCACCCCACGGTCGCCAGTGGATACGCAGTATTTT; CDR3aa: CASSTPRSPVDTQYF
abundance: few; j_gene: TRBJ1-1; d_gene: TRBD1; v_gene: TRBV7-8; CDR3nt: TGTGCCAGCAGCTTGCTGGGACAGGGGGTCACCGAAGCTTTCTTT; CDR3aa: CASSLLGQGVTEAFF
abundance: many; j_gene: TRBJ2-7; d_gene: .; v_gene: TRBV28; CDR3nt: TGTGCCAGCAGTTCCCCACAGGGCTCCTACGAGCAGTACTTC; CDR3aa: CASSSPQGSYEQYF
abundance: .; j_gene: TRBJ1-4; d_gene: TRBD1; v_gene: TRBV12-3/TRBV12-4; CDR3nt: TGTGCCAGCAGGACCGGGACAGGGCGGGAGGAAAAACTGTTTTTT; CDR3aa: CASRTGTGREEKLFF
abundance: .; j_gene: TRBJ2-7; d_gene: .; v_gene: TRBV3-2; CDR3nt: TGTGCCTGCTGCCCTGAAGTCGGACGGAGCTACGAGCAGTACTTC; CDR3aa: CACCPEVGRSYEQYF
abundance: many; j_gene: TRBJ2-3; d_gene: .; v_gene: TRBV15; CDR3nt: TGTGCCACCAGCTGGGGAGAGGGCTGGGATACGCAGTATTTT; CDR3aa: CATSWGEGWDTQYF
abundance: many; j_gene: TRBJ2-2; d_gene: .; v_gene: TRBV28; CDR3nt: TGTGCCAGCAGTTTAGAGAGGGACACCGGGGAGCTGTTTTTT; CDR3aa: CASSLERDTGELFF
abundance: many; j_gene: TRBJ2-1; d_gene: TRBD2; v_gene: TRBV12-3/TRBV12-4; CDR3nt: TGTGCCAGCAGTTTAGGGACTAGCGGCTCCTACAATGAGCAGTTCTTC; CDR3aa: CASSLGTSGSYNEQFF
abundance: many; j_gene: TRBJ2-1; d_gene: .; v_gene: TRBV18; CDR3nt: TGTGCCAGCTCACCAAGTATACAGGGCCTCTCCTACAATGAGCAGTTCTTC; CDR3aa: CASSPSIQGLSYNEQFF
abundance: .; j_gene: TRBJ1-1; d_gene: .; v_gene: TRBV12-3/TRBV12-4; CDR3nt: TGTGCCGGCAGTTTACAAGAGGGGGTGAACACTGAAGCTTTCTTT; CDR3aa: CAGSLQEGVNTEAFF